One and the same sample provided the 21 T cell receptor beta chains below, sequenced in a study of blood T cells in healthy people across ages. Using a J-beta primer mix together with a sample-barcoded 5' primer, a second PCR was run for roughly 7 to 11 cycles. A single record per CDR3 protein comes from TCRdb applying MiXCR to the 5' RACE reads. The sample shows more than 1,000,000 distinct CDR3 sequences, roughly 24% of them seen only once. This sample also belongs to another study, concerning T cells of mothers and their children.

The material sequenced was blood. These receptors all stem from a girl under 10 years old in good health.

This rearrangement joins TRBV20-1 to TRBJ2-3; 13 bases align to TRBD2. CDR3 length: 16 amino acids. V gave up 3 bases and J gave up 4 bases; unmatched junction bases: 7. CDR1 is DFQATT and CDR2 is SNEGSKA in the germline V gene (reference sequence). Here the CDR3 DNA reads TGCAGTGCTAGGCCCTTACTAGCGGGGGGGCCAGATACGCAGTATTTT. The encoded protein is CSARPLLAGGPDTQYF.

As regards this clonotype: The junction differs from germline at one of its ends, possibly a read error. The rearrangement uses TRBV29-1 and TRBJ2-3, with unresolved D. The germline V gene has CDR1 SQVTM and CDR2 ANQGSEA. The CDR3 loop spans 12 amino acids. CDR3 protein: CSVERLRQFDGF. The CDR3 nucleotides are TGCAGCGTTGAAAGGTTGCGGCAGTTTGACGGTTTT.

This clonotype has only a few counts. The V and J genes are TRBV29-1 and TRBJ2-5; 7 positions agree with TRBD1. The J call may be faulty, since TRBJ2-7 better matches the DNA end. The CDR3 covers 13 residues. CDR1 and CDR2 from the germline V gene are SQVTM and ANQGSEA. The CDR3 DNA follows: TGCAGCGTTGTGGGGACAGTCGCCTACGAGCAGTACTTC. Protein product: CSVVGTVAYEQYF.

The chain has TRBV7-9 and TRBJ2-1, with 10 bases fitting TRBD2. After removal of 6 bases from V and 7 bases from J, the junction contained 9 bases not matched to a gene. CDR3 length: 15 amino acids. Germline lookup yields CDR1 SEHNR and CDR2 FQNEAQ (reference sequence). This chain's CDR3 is CASRTLAGAENEQFF. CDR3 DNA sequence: TGTGCCAGCAGAACTCTAGCGGGAGCGGAAAATGAGCAGTTCTTC.

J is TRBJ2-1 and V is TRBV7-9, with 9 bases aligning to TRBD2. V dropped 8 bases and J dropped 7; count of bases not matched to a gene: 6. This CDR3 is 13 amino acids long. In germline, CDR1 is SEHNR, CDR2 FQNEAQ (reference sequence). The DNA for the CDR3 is TGTGCCAGCCTTGGCGGGAGGGGGAATGAGCAGTTCTTC. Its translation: CASLGGRGNEQFF. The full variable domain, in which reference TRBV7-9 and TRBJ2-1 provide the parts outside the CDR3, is DTGVSQNPRHKITKRGQNVTFRCDPISEHNRLYWYRQTLGQGPEFLTYFQNEAQLEKSRLLSDRFSAERPKGSFSTLEIQRTEQGDSAMYLCASLGGRGNEQFFGPGTRLTVL.

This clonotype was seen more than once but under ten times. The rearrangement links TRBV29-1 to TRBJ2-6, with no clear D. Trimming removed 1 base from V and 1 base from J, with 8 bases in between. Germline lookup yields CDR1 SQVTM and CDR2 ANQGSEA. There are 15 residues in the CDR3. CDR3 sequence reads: CSVEGRTSGANVLTF. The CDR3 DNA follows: TGCAGCGTTGAAGGCAGGACGTCTGGGGCCAACGTCCTGACTTTC.

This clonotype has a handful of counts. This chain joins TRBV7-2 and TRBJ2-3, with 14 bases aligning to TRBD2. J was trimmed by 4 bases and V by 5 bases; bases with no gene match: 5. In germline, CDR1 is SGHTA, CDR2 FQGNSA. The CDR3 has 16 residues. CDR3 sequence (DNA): TGTGCCAGCAGCGCTAGACTAGCGGGAGGGCCAGATACGCAGTATTTT. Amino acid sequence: CASSARLAGGPDTQYF.

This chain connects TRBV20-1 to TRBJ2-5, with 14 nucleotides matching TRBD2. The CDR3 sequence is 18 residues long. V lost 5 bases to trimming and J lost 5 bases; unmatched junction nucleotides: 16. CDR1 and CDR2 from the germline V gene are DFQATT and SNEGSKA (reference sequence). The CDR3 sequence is CSAGEPGLAGAFPETQYF. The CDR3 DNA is TGCAGTGCTGGGGAACCGGGACTAGCGGGAGCCTTTCCGGAGACCCAGTACTTC.

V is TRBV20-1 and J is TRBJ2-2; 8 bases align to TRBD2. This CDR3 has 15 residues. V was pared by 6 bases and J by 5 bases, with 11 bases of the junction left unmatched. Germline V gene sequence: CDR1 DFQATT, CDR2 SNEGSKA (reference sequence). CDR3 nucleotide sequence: TGCAGTGCAGAATATCCGGGACTAGGGACCGGGGAGCTGTTTTTT. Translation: CSAEYPGLGTGELFF.

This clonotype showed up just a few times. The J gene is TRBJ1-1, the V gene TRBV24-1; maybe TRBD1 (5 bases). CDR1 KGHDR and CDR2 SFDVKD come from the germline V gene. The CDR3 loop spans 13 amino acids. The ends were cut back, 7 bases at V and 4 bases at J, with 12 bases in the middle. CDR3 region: CATRQAMGTEAFF. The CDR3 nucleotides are TGTGCCACCAGACAGGCTATGGGCACTGAAGCTTTCTTT.

Here the CDR3 reads CASSFFDTQYF. DNA of the CDR3: TGTGCCAGCAGTTTCTTTGATACGCAGTATTTT. This chain joins TRBV6-2 or TRBV6-3 and TRBJ2-3, with D unresolved. V was cut by 4 bases and J by 6 bases, with 5 bases left in between. The germline V gene encodes CDR1 MNHEY and CDR2 SVGEGT. This CDR3 has 11 amino acids.

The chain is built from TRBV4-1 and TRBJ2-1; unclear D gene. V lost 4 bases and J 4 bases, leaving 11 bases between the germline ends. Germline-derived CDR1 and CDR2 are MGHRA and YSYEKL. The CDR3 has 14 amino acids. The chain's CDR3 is CASSPTDHYNEQFF. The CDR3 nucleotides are TGCGCCAGCAGCCCGACGGACCATTACAATGAGCAGTTCTTC.

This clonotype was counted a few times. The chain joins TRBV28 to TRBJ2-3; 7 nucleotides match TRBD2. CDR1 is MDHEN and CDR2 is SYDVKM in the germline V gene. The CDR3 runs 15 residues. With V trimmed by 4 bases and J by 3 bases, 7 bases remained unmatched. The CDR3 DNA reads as TGTGCCAGCAGTTATGACAAGGGAGGGACAGATACGCAGTATTTT. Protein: CASSYDKGGTDTQYF.

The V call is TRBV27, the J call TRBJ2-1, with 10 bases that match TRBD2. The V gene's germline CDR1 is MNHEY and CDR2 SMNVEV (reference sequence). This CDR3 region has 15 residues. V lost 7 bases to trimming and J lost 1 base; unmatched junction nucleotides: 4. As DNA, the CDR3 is TGTGCCAGCACTAGCGGGGGCGCATCCTACAATGAGCAGTTCTTC. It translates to CASTSGGASYNEQFF.

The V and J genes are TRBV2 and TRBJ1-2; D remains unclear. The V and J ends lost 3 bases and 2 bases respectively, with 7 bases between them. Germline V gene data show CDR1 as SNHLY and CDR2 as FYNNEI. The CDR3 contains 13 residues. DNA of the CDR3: TGTGCCAGCAGTGAGGAAGGAAACTATGGCTACACCTTC. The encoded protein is CASSEEGNYGYTF.

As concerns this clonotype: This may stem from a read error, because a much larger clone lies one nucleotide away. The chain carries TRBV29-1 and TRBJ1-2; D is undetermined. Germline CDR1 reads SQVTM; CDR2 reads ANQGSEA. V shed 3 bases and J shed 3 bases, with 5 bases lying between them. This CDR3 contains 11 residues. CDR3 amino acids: CSVEEYYGYTF. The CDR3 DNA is TGCAGCGTTGAGGAGTACTATGGCTACACCTTC.

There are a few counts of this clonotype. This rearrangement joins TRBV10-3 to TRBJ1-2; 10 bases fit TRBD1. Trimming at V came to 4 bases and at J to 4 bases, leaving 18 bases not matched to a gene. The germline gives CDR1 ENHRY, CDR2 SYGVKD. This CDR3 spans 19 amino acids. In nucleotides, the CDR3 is TGTGCCATCAGTGCCGGCTCCCTGGGGACAGGGGAGGGAGGCTATGGCTACACCTTC. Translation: CAISAGSLGTGEGGYGYTF.

The CDR3 loop is CASRENTDTQYF. CDR3 nucleotide sequence: TGCGCCAGCAGGGAAAACACAGATACGCAGTATTTT. V usage is TRBV5-1 and J usage is TRBJ2-3; D is uncertain. The germline V gene has CDR1 SGHRS and CDR2 YFSETQ. The CDR3 length is 12 residues. Trimming cost V 5 bases and J 2 bases, with 6 bases left between them.

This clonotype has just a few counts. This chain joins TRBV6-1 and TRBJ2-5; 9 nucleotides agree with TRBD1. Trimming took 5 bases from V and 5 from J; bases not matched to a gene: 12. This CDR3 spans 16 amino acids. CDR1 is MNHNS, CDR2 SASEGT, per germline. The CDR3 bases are TGTGCCAGCAGTCGGGGGACAGGGTGGTTGCGGGAGACCCAGTACTTC. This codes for CASSRGTGWLRETQYF.

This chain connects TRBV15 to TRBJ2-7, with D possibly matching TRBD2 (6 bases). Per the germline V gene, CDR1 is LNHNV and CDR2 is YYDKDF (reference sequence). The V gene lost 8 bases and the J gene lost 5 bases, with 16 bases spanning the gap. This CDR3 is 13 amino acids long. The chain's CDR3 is CATRGVGGNEQYF. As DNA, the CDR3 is TGTGCCACCCGAGGGGTGGGAGGAAACGAGCAGTACTTC. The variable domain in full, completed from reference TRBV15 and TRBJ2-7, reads DAMVIQNPRYQVTQFGKPVTLSCSQTLNHNVMYWYQQKSSQAPKLLFHYYDKDFNNEADTPDNFQSRRPNTSFCFLDIRSPGLGDTAMYLCATRGVGGNEQYFGPGTRLTVT.

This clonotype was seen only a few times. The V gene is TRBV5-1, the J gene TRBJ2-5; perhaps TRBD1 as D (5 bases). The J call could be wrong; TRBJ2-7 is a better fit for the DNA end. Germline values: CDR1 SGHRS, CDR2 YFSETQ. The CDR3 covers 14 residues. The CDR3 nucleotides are TGCGCCAGCAGCGGCGTCGACAGTACCTACGAGCAGTACTTC. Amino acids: CASSGVDSTYEQYF.